This TCR beta chain comes out of a study of blood T cell repertoires in COVID-19. Study-level information: The United States, Italy and Spain provided the acute and convalescent COVID-19 samples. The cDNA or gDNA used as material had been derived from T cells, B-cell-depleted T cells, or PBMCs.

The ends lost 2 bases at V and 2 bases at J; junction bases unmatched: 11. Germline loops: CDR1 MGHRA, CDR2 YSYEKL. The CDR3 totals 18 residues. This clone is a singleton in its sample. In the study's own analysis: Estimates of nucleated cell counts were drawn from the amplification of reference gene primers. The assay was immunoSEQ multiplex PCR, and TCRdb's table has in-frame clones only and misses some. The V and J calls and clone size come from that table; D and trimming were worked out from the DNA. This table has some 120,000 clones, 75% to 95% appearing once. The TCR sequence derives from a human donor with active COVID-19. The donor label of this sample is uncertain. The chain is built from TRBV4-1 and TRBJ1-5, with TRBD1 matching 8 bases. The sequenced sample was peripheral blood. The CDR3 sequence: CASSQSPTQTGGNQPQHF. In nucleotides, the CDR3 is TGCGCCAGCAGCCAAAGTCCAACGCAGACAGGGGGCAATCAGCCCCAGCATTTT.